This T cell receptor beta chain was retrieved from a study of blood T cell repertoires in COVID-19. Study information: The samples span acute and convalescent COVID-19 from the United States, Italy and Spain.

Sequencing was performed with immunoSEQ multiplex PCR; in TCRdb, only in-frame clones are kept and a portion is missing. The table has approximately 270,000 clones, 86% seen once. The sequence was collected from a man aged 35-49 years with active or convalescent COVID-19. The sequenced sample consisted of peripheral blood.

CDR3 DNA sequence: TGTGCCAGCAGCCAATTGGTGGACAGGGGACGAGGTAATGAAAAACTGTTTTTT. Its translation: CASSQLVDRGRGNEKLFF. This sequence joins TRBV3-1 (or the pseudogene TRBV3-2) and TRBJ1-4; TRBD1 agrees at 9 bases. The length of the CDR3 is 18 residues. V trimming: 2 bases; J trimming: 4 bases; junction bases outside the gene matches: 11. Germline V gives CDR1 LGHDT, CDR2 YNNKEL (reference sequence).